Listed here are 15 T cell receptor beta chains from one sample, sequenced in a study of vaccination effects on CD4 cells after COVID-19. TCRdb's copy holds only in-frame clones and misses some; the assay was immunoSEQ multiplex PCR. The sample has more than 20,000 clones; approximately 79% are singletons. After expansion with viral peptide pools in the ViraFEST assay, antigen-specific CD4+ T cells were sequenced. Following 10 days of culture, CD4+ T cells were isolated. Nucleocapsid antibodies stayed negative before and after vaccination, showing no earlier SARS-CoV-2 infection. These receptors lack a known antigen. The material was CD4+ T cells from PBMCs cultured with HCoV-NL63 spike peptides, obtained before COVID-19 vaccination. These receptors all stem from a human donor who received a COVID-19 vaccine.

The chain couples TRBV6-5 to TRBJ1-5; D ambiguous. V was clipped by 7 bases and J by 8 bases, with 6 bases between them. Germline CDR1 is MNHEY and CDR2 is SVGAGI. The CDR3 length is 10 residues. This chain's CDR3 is CASNREPQHF. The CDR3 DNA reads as TGTGCCAGCAATAGGGAGCCCCAGCATTTT.

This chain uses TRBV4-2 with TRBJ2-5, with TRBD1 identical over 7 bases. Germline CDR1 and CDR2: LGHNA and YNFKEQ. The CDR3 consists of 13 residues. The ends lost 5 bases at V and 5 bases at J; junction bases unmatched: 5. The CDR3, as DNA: TGTGCCAGCAGCGGGACAGTAAAGGAGACCCAGTACTTC. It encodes CASSGTVKETQYF.

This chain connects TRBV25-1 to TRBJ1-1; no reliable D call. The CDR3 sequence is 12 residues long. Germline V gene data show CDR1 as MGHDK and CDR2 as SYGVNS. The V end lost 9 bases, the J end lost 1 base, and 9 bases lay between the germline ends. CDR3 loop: CASLRGNTEAFF. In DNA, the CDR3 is TGTGCCAGTTTACGTGGGAACACTGAAGCTTTCTTT.

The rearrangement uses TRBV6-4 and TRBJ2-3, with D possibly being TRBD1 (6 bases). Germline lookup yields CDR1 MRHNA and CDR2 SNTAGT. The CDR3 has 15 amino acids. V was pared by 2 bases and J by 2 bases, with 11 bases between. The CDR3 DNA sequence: TGTGCCAGCAGTGACCGTGGGGGCCCCACAGATACGCAGTATTTT. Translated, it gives CASSDRGGPTDTQYF.

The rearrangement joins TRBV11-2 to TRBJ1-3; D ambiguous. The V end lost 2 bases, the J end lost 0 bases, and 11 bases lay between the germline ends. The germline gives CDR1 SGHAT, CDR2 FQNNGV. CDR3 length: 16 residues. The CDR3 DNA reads TGTGCCAGCAGCTTACTGCGGCGAAGCTCTGGAAACACCATATATTTT. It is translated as CASSLLRRSSGNTIYF.

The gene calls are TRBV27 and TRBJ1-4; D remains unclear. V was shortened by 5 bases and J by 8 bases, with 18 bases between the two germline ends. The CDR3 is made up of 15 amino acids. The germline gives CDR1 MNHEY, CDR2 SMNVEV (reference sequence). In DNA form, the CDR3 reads TGTGCCAGCAGTCCCCGCCCCGGGGTGGTCGAAAAACTGTTTTTT. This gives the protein CASSPRPGVVEKLFF.

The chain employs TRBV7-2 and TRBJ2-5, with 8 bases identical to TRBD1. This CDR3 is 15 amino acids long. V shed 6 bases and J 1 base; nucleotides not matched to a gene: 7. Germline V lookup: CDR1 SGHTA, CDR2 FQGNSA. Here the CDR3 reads CASSLPGTGQETQYF. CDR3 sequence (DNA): TGTGCCAGCAGTTTGCCCGGGACAGGCCAAGAGACCCAGTACTTC. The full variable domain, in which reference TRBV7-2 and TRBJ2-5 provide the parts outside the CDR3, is GAGVSQSPSNKVTEKGKDVELRCDPISGHTALYWYRQSLGQGLEFLIYFQGNSAPDKSGLPSDRFSAERTGGSVSTLTIQRTQQEDSAVYLCASSLPGTGQETQYFGPGTRLLVL.

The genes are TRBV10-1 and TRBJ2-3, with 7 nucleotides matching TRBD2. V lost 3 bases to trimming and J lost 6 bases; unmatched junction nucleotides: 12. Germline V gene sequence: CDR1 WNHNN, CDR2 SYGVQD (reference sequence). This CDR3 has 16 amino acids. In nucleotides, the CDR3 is TGCGCCAGCAGTGATGTCGAGCGGGACCGGGGGGATACGCAGTATTTT. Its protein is CASSDVERDRGDTQYF.

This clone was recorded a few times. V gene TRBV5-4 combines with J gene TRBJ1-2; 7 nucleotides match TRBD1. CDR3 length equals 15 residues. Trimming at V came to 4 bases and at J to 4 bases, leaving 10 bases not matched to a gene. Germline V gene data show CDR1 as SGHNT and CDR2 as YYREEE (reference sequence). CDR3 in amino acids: CASSHSGGISYGYTF. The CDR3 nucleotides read TGTGCCAGCAGCCATTCAGGGGGAATCAGCTATGGCTACACCTTC.

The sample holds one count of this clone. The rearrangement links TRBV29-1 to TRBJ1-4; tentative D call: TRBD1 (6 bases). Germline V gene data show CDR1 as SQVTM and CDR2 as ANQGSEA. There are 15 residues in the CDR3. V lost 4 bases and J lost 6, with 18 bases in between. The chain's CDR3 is CSVGGRGGADEKLFF. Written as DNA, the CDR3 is TGCAGCGTTGGAGGGAGAGGGGGAGCCGATGAAAAACTGTTTTTT.

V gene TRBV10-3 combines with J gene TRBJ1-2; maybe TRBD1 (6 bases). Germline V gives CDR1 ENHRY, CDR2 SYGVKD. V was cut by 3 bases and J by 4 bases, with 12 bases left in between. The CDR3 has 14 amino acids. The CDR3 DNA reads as TGTGCCATCAGTGAACCGGACAGCTCCTATGGCTACACCTTC. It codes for CAISEPDSSYGYTF.

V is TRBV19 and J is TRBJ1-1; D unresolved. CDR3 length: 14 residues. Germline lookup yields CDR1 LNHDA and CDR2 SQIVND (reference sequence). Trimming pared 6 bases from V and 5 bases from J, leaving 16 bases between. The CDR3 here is CASRQPGSRTEAFF. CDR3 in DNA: TGTGCCAGTAGGCAACCGGGATCGAGGACTGAAGCTTTCTTT.

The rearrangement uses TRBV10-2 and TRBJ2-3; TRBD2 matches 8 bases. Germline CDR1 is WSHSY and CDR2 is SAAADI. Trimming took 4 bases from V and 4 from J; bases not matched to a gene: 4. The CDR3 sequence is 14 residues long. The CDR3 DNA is TGCGCCAGCAGTGCTAGCGGGCGCGCAGATACGCAGTATTTT. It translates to CASSASGRADTQYF.

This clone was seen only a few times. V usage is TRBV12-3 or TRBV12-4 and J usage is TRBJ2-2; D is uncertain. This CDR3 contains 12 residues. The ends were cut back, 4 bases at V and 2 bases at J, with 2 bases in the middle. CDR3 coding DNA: TGTGCCAGCAGTTATAACACCGGGGAGCTGTTTTTT. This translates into CASSYNTGELFF.

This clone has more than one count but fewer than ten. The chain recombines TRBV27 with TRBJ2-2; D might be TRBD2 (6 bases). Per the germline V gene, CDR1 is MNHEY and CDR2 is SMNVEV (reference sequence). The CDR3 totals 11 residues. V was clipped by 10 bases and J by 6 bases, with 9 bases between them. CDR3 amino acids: CATRRAGELFF. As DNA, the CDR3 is TGTGCCACCCGGAGGGCCGGGGAGCTGTTTTTT.